These 6 T cell receptor beta chains were sequenced from one sample in a study of human T cells and chemical hapten exposure. Stated time point: healthy volunteer bleed at 6 weeks. The study extracted total RNA from unfractionated whole blood. MiXCR, run by TCRdb on the RACE reads, gives a single entry per CDR3 protein. The data hold 70,000 to 85,000 distinct CDR3 sequences, with 7% to 9% observed a single time. Sequenced: whole blood. These receptor sequences come from a male donor in good health. Some clones in this sample may be carry-over from other donors' samples.

This clonotype came up a few times. The chain uses TRBV13 and TRBJ2-6, with D possibly matching TRBD1 (6 bases). CDR1 PRHDT and CDR2 FYEKMQ come from the germline V gene (reference sequence). Trimming took off 2 bases at V and 1 base at J, with 9 bases between the two ends. The CDR3 is 16 amino acids. In DNA, the CDR3 is TGTGCCAGCAGCTTATCAGGGGAATCTGGGGCCAACGTCCTGACTTTC. Its translation is CASSLSGESGANVLTF.

V is TRBV2 and J is TRBJ1-5, with a possible D match to TRBD1 (6 bases). The length of the CDR3 is 16 residues. Deletions cut 6 bases from V and 0 bases from J, with 15 bases between. Germline V lookup: CDR1 SNHLY, CDR2 FYNNEI. The CDR3 region is CASSGGTIYSNQPQHF. Written as DNA, the CDR3 is TGTGCCAGCAGCGGGGGGACAATTTATAGCAATCAGCCCCAGCATTTT.

V gene TRBV9 combines with J gene TRBJ1-1; a weak D match, TRBD1 (5 bases). Trimming pared 0 bases from V and 1 base from J, leaving 10 bases between. The V gene's germline CDR1 is SGDLS and CDR2 YYNGEE. This CDR3 has 15 amino acids. CDR3 nucleotide sequence: TGTGCCAGCAGCGTAGAGGGAGGGGAGAACACTGAAGCTTTCTTT. Protein: CASSVEGGENTEAFF.

The chain recombines TRBV3-1 with TRBJ2-3; TRBD1 is a possible D gene (5 bases). Trimming took 6 bases from V and 3 from J, leaving 13 bases between them. The CDR3 length is 14 residues. CDR1 LGHDT and CDR2 YNNKEL come from the germline V gene (reference sequence). This CDR3 reads CASRDRSGTDTQYF. In nucleotides, the CDR3 is TGTGCCAGCAGAGACCGGTCAGGGACAGATACGCAGTATTTT.

This clonotype was seen more than once but under ten times. The J gene is TRBJ2-5, the V gene TRBV29-1; D is undetermined. Trimming took off 4 bases at V and 0 bases at J, with 9 bases between the two ends. The CDR3 sequence is 13 residues long. CDR1 is SQVTM and CDR2 is ANQGSEA in the germline V gene. In nucleotides, the CDR3 is TGCAGCGTTGTGGGCCGGTACCAAGAGACCCAGTACTTC. This encodes CSVVGRYQETQYF.

This clonotype was seen more than once but under ten times. The J gene is TRBJ1-6, the V gene TRBV7-9, with D uncertain. Germline lookup yields CDR1 SEHNR and CDR2 FQNEAQ (reference sequence). V gave up 1 base and J gave up 8 bases, with 9 bases separating them. CDR3 length: 14 residues. CDR3 protein: CASSLEQFHSPLHF. The CDR3 DNA sequence: TGTGCCAGCAGCTTAGAACAGTTCCATTCACCCCTCCACTTT.